This TCR beta chain was obtained from a study of Ad26.COV2.S vaccination and SARS-CoV-2 variants (TCRdb year 2021). Regarding the complete study: Vaccine-arm donors were drawn from COV1001, a multicentre, randomized, double-blind, placebo-controlled phase I-IIa trial of Ad26.COV2.S in healthy adults. Ad26.COV2.S was given intramuscularly at 5x10^10 or 1x10^11 viral particles, as a single shot or as two shots 56 days apart. TCRbeta repertoire sequencing served as the tool for gauging how specific and how broad the SARS-CoV-2-reactive T cell receptors were following Ad26.COV2.S vaccination. The TCR-sequenced set comprised approximately 32 samples: around 20 Ad26.COV2.S vaccine recipients, 5 placebo recipients and 8 SARS-CoV-2 convalescent individuals. Trial participants were randomized into five groups of five, in which low-dose or high-dose Ad26.COV2.S was given once or twice, or placebo was given on both occasions. Investigators did not know the trial group allocation while performing experiments and assessing outcomes. The investigation overall reported the following: After vaccination, spike-specific CD8+ and CD4+ T cell responses were reported to show substantial breadth. Higher spike-specific TCR breadth was observed in Ad26.COV2.S recipients than in placebo recipients (P = 0.0014). According to the authors, total T cell responses may have been underestimated by the TCR breadth and depth analyses. Comparable non-spike TCR breadth was observed between vaccine and placebo recipients, consistent with only spike being contained in the vaccine. Comparing responses between vaccine doses or regimens was not something the study was powered to do.

As regards this clone: It has no known antigen specificity. No base-level quality is on record; no much larger clone is a single base apart.

CDR1 and CDR2, per the germline V gene, are MGHDK and SYGVNS. The CDR3 starts with the cysteine, ends with the phenylalanine, and has 18 residues. The DNA shown is the 54-base CDR3, in frame from base 1. V is reduced by 4 bases and J by 3 bases, leaving a spacing of 19 bases between them. The immunoSEQ Assay was the method used to sequence TCRbeta CDR3 regions. After extraction, genomic DNA underwent amplification by bias-controlled multiplex PCR, followed by high-throughput sequencing. As for how the authors treated the data: To quantify the absolute abundance of every unique TCRbeta CDR3 region, sequences were collapsed and filtered. T cell fraction was estimated by normalizing TCRbeta template counts to usable DNA, with usable DNA measured through amplification of reference genes found in all nucleated cells. Repertoire TCRs were annotated as SARS-CoV-2-specific when V gene, CDR3 amino acid sequence and J gene were exactly matched to a known reactive TCR set. The reference SARS-CoV-2 TCR set was derived from MIRA and filtered for enrichment in COVID-19-positive ImmuneCODE repertoires, a step that removed public or cross-reactive TCRs. Using the MIRA antigens, annotated TCRs were further analysed by specific ORF or by position within an ORF. Breadth was defined as annotated unique rearrangements over total unique productive rearrangements; depth was the summed frequency of those rearrangements. Group comparisons of TCR breadth used two-sided Wilcoxon rank-sum tests. This is the immuneACCESS table as TCRdb keeps it, with only in-frame sequences that have V and J called. A part of the clones is gone; compared with another copy, unresolved V genes explain less than half, and the rest is unexplained. Clone size and V and J calls were adopted from that table, with D and trimming inferred from the DNA. The sample data list 300,000 to 400,000 clones, and about 82% of these were observed just once. The leading ten clones occupy approximately 2% of the sample.

The treatment or condition label, read with the paper, signifies: some 19 received Ad26.COV2.S at low or high dose, single or two shots; a few received placebo; per-sample allocation not given. Repertoires of vaccine and placebo recipients were sequenced from samples taken on day 63 after the first injection. Cohort 1b enrolled 25 to 30 adults aged 18-55 years at a single site in Boston, USA, between 29 July and 7 August 2020. Ad26.COV2.S consisted of a replication-incompetent adenovirus type 26 vector by which a prefusion-stabilized SARS-CoV-2 spike protein from the original Wuhan strain was expressed.

The rearranged chain carries TRBV25-1 and TRBJ1-6; the D gene lacks a confident call. This TCR was recovered from a person between 18 and 65 years old who received the Ad26.COV2.S COVID-19 vaccine or a placebo. The material was peripheral blood, obtained in a trial of Ad26.COV2.S vaccine versus placebo. The DNA sequence is given as TGTGCCAGCAGTGCCACAAATTTTTCGCCCGGCTATAATTCACCCCTCCACTTT. This encodes CASSATNFSPGYNSPLHF.